The clone carrying this TCR beta chain was recorded a few times. Isolated RNA was reverse transcribed in full, so expressed TCRB transcripts were sequenced. The table came from immunoSEQ multiplex PCR; TCRdb's copy has only in-frame clones and leaves some out. The sample has about 370,000 clones; more than 12% are singletons. Sorting of CD4+ naive, central memory, regulatory and stem cell-like memory cells was performed via CD45RO/CCR7/CD25/CD127/CD95/CD27. The germline V gene has CDR1 SGHAT and CDR2 FQDESV (reference sequence). The CDR3 has 16 amino acids. Trimming removed 6 bases from V and 2 bases from J, with 19 bases in between. The data stem from a study of beta chain features in type 1 diabetes.

This sequence was found in a woman in her late teens or twenties in good health. The chain has TRBV11-1 and TRBJ1-1; no reliable D call. Sequenced material: naive CD4+ T cells from blood. The CDR3 sequence is CASSSRDWVVNTEAFF. CDR3 nucleotides: TGTGCCAGCAGTTCCCGGGATTGGGTGGTCAACACTGAAGCTTTCTTT.